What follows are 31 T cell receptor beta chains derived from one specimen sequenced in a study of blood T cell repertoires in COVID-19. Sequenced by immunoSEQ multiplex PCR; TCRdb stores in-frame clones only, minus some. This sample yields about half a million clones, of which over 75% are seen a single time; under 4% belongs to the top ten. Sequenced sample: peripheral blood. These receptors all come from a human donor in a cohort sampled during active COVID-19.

In nucleotides, the CDR3 is TGTGCCTGGAGTGTGGGGCAGTCCTACAATGAGCAGTTCTTC. Amino acids: CAWSVGQSYNEQFF. V gene TRBV30 combines with J gene TRBJ2-1; tentatively, D is TRBD1 (5 bases). The CDR3 has 14 amino acids. The V end was cut by 0 bases, the J end by 1 base, with 7 bases between. Germline V gene data show CDR1 as GTSNPN and CDR2 as SVGIG (reference sequence).

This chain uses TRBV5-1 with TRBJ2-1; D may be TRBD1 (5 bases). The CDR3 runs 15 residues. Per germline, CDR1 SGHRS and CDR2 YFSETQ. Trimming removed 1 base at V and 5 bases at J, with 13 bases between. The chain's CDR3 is CASSLSFRGNNEQFF. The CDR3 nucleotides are TGCGCCAGCAGCTTGTCCTTTAGGGGAAACAATGAGCAGTTCTTC.

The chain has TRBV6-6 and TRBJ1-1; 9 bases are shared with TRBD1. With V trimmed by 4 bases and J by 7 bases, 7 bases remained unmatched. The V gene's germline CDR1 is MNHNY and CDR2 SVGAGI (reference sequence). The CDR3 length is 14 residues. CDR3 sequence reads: CASSLRQGVLEAFF. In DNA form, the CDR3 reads TGTGCCAGCAGTTTAAGACAGGGGGTGCTTGAAGCTTTCTTT.

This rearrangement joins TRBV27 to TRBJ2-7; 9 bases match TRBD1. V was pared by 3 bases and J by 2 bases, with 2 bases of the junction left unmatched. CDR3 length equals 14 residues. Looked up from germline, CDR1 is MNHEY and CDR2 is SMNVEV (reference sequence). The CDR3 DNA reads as TGTGCCAGCAGTTTTGGGACAGGGACCTACGAGCAGTACTTC. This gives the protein CASSFGTGTYEQYF.

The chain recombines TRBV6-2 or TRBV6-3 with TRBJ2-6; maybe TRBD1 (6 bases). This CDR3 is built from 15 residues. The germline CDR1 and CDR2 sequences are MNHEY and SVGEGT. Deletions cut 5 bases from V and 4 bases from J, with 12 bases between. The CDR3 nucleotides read TGTGCCAGCAGTCGCAGGGGATCCGGGGCCAACGTCCTGACTTTC. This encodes CASSRRGSGANVLTF.

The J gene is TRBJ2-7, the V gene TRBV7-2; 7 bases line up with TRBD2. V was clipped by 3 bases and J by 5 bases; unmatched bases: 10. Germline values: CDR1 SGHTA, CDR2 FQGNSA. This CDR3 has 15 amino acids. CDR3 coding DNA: TGTGCCAGCAGCTTTACCGGGGGAGGGCCCCACGAGCAGTACTTC. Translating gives CASSFTGGGPHEQYF.

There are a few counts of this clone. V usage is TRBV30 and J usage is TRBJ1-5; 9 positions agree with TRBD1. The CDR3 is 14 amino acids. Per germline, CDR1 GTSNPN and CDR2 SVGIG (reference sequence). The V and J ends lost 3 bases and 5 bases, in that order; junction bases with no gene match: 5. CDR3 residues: CAWSTGGGDQPQHF. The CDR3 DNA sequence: TGTGCCTGGAGCACAGGGGGCGGGGATCAGCCCCAGCATTTT.

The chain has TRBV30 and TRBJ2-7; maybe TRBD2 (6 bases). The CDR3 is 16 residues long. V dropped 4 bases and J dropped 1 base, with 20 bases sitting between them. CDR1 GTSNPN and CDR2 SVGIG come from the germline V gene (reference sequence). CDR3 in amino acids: CAWKKSRAGTSYEQYF. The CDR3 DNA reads TGTGCCTGGAAAAAGAGCAGGGCAGGGACTTCCTACGAGCAGTACTTC.

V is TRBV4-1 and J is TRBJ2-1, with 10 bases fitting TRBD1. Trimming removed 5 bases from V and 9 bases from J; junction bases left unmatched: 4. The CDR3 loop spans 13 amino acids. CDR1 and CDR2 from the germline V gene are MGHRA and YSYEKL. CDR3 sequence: CASSSRQGAEQFF. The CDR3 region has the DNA TGCGCCAGCAGCTCTCGACAGGGGGCTGAGCAGTTCTTC.

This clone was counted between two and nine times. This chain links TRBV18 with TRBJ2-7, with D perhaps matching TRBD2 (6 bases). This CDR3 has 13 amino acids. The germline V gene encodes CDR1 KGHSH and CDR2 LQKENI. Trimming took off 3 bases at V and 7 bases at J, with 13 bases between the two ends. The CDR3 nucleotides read TGTGCCAGCTCACCTAGGCGGGGAGAAGAGCAGTACTTC. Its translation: CASSPRRGEEQYF. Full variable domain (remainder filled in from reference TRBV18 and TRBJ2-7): NAGVMQNPRHLVRRRGQEARLRCSPMKGHSHVYWYRQLPEEGLKFMVYLQKENIIDESGMPKERFSAEFPKEGPSILRIQQVVRGDSAAYFCASSPRRGEEQYFGPGTRLTVT.

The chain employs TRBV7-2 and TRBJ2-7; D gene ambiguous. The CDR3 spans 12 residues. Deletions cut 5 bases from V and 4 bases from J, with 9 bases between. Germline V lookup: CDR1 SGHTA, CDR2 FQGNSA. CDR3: CASSPYPYEQYF. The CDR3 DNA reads TGTGCCAGCAGCCCCTACCCTTACGAGCAGTACTTC.

CDR3 nucleotide sequence: TGTGCCAGCAGTTACTCTTCACACCGCAACACCGGGGAGCTGTTTTTT. As protein: CASSYSSHRNTGELFF. This chain links TRBV6-2 or TRBV6-3 with TRBJ2-2; D unclear. The CDR3 runs to 16 residues. Trimming took 0 bases from V and 2 from J, leaving 10 bases between them. Germline-derived CDR1 and CDR2 are MNHEY and SVGEGT.

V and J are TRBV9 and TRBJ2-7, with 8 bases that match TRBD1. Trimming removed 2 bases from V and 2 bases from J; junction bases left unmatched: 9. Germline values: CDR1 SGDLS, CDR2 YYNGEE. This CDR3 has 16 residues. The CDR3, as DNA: TGTGCCAGCAGCGTGAGCTCGGGGACAGGCACCTACGAGCAGTACTTC. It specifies CASSVSSGTGTYEQYF.

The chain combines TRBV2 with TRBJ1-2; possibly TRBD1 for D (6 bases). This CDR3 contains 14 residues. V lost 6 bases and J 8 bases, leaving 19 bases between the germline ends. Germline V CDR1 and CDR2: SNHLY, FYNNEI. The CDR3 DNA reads TGTGCCAGCAGCCTTTATAACAGGGAGGGAGGCTACACCTTC. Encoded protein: CASSLYNREGGYTF.

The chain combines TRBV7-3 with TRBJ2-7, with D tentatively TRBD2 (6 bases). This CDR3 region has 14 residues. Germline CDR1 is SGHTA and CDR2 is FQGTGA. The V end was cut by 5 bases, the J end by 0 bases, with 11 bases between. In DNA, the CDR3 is TGTGCCAGCAGCGCGGACGGGAGCTCCTACGAGCAGTACTTC. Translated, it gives CASSADGSSYEQYF.

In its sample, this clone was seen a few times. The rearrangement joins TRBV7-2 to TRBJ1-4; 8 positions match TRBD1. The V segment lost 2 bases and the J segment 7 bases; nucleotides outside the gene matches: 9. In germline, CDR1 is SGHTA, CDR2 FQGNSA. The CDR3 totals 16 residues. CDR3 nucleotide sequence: TGTGCCAGCAGCTTATCTTCGACAGGGGCTTTTGAAAAACTGTTTTTT. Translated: CASSLSSTGAFEKLFF.

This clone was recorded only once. DNA of the CDR3: TGTGCCAGCAGCGAGAGGCAGGGACAAGAGACCCAGTACTTC. Protein sequence: CASSERQGQETQYF. The V gene is TRBV5-4, the J gene TRBJ2-5; tentatively, D is TRBD1 (5 bases). V was cut by 4 bases and J by 2 bases, with 12 bases left in between. Germline CDR1 reads SGHNT; CDR2 reads YYREEE (reference sequence). The CDR3 is 14 residues long.

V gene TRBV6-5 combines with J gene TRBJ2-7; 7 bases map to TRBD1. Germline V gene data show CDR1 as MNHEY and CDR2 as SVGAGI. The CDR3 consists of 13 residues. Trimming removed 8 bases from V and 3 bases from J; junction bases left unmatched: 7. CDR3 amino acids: CASEDRTYYEQYF. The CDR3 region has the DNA TGTGCCAGCGAGGACAGGACTTACTACGAGCAGTACTTC.

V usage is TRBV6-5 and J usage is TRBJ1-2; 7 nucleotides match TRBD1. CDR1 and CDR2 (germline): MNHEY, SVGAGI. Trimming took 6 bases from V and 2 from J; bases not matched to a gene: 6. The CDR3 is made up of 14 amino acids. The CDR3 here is CASRGTALNYGYTF. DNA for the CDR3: TGTGCCAGCAGAGGGACAGCTCTAAACTATGGCTACACCTTC.

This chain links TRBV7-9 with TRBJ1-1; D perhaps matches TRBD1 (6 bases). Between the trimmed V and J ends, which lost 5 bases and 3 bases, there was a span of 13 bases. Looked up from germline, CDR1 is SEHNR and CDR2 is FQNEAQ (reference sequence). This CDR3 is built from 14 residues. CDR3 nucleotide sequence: TGTGCCAGCAGCGCGGGGGCCTTTCACACTGAAGCTTTCTTT. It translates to CASSAGAFHTEAFF.

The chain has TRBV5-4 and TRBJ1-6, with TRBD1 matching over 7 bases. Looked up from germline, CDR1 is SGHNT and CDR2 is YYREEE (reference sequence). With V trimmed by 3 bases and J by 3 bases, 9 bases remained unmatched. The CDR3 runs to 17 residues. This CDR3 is CASSSGGQVNYNSPLHF. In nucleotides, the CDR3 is TGTGCCAGCAGCTCCGGCGGACAGGTCAACTATAATTCACCCCTCCACTTT. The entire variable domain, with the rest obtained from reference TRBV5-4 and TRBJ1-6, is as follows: ETGVTQSPTHLIKTRGQQVTLRCSSQSGHNTVSWYQQALGQGPQFIFQYYREEENGRGNFPPRFSGLQFPNYSSELNVNALELDDSALYLCASSSGGQVNYNSPLHFGNGTRLTVT.

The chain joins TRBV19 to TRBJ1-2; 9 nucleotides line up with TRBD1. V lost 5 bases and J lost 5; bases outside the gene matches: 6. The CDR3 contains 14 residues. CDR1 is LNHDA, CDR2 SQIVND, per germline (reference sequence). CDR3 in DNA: TGTGCCAGTAGTCCGCTAGGGACAGGGTATGGCTACACCTTC. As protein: CASSPLGTGYGYTF.

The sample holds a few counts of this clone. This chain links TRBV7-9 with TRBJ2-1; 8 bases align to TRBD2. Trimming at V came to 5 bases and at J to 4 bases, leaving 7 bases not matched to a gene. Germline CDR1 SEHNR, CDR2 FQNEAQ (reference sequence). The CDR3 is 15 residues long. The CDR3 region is CASSASGPHYNEQFF. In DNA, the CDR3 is TGTGCCAGCAGCGCTAGCGGGCCCCATTACAATGAGCAGTTCTTC. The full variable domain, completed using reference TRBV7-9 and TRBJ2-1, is DTGVSQNPRHKITKRGQNVTFRCDPISEHNRLYWYRQTLGQGPEFLTYFQNEAQLEKSRLLSDRFSAERPKGSFSTLEIQRTEQGDSAMYLCASSASGPHYNEQFFGPGTRLTVL.

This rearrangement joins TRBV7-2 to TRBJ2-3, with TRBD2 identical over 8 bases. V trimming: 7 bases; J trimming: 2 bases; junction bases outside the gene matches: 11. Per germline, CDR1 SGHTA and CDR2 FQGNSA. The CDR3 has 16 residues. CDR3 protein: CASIPGGRRDTDTQYF. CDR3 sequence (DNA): TGTGCCAGCATTCCGGGGGGGAGAAGGGACACAGATACGCAGTATTTT.

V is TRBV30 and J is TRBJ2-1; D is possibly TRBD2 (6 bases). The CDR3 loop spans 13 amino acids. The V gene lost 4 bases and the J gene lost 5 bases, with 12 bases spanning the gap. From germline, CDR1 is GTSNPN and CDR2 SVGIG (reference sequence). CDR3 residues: CAWTPGVHNEQFF. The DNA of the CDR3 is TGTGCCTGGACCCCGGGGGTCCACAATGAGCAGTTCTTC.

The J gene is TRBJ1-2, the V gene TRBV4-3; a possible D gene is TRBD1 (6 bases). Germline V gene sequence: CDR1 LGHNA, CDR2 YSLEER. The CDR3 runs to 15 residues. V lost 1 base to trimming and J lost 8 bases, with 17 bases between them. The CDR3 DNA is TGCGCCAGCAGCCAAGTTTGGGGGCAGCGAACGGGCTACACCTTC. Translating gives CASSQVWGQRTGYTF.

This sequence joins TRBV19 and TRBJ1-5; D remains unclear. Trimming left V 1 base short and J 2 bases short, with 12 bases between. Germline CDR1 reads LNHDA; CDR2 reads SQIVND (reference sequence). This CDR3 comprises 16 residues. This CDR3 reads CASSIAWAKGNQPQHF. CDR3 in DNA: TGTGCCAGTAGTATAGCCTGGGCTAAGGGCAATCAGCCCCAGCATTTT.

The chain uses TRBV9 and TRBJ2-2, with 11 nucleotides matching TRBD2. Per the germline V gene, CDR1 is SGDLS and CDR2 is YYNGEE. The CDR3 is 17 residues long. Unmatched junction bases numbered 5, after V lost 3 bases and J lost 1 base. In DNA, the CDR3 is TGTGCCAGCAGCGGAGGTAGCGGGAGGGGGAACACCGGGGAGCTGTTTTTT. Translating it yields CASSGGSGRGNTGELFF.

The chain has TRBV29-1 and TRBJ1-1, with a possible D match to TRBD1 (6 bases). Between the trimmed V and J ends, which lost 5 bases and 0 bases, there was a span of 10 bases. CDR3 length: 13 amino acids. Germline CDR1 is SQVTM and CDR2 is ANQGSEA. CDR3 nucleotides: TGCAGCGTTAGGACAGCCCTGAACACTGAAGCTTTCTTT. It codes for CSVRTALNTEAFF.

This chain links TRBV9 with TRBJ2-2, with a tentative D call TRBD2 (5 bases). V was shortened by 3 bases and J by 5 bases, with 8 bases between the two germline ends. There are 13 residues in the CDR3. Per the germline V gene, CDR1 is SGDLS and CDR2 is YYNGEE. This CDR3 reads CASSATGTGELFF. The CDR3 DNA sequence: TGTGCCAGCAGCGCGACGGGGACCGGGGAGCTGTTTTTT.

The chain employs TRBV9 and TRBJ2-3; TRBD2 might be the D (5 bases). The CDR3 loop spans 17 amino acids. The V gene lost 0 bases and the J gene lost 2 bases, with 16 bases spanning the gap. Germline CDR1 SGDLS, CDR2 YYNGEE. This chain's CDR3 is CASSVALVAFFTDTQYF. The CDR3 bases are TGTGCCAGCAGCGTAGCTTTGGTAGCGTTCTTCACAGATACGCAGTATTTT.